Following are 26 T cell receptor beta chains from one sample sequenced in a study of shared clonotypes between healthy human individuals. Generated by immunoSEQ multiplex PCR, the TCRdb table keeps only in-frame clones and is missing some. The profile covers about 320,000 clones, with roughly 91% appearing a single time and around 15% taken by the ten largest. Material for sequencing was memory CD8+ T cells sorted from blood. Described subset: CD45RO+ cells pooled with CCR7-negative TemRA cells. The receptor source for this set is a man aged 18 to 30 in good health.

The rearrangement links TRBV30 to TRBJ2-7, with 12 bases identical to TRBD2. V trimming: 2 bases; J trimming: 4 bases; junction bases outside the gene matches: 6. The CDR3 spans 15 residues. The V gene's germline CDR1 is GTSNPN and CDR2 SVGIG (reference sequence). CDR3 loop: CAWSPTSGSWYEQYF. The CDR3 DNA follows: TGTGCCTGGAGTCCGACTAGCGGGAGTTGGTACGAGCAGTACTTC.

The J gene is TRBJ2-3, the V gene TRBV2; D may be TRBD1 (6 bases). The CDR3 spans 15 residues. Germline V gene sequence: CDR1 SNHLY, CDR2 FYNNEI. The germline V and J ends were trimmed by 4 bases and 5 bases, with 16 bases remaining between them. The CDR3 loop is CASSGGQGYGDTQYF. CDR3 nucleotides: TGTGCCAGCAGTGGGGGCCAGGGGTATGGAGATACGCAGTATTTT. Full variable domain (remainder filled in from reference TRBV2 and TRBJ2-3): EPEVTQTPSHQVTQMGQEVILRCVPISNHLYFYWYRQILGQKVEFLVSFYNNEISEKSEIFDDQFSVERPDGSNFTLKIRSTKLEDSAMYFCASSGGQGYGDTQYFGPGTRLTVL.

The rearrangement uses TRBV28 and TRBJ2-1; 10 bases agree with TRBD1. This CDR3 has 16 residues. Germline V gene data show CDR1 as MDHEN and CDR2 as SYDVKM. J lost 1 base, V lost 3 bases, and 3 bases had no gene match. The CDR3 bases are TGTGCCAGCAGTTTTCGGACAGGGGGATCCTACAATGAGCAGTTCTTC. Translating it yields CASSFRTGGSYNEQFF. Variable domain in full (rest from reference TRBV28 and TRBJ2-1): DVKVTQSSRYLVKRTGEKVFLECVQDMDHENMFWYRQDPGLGLRLIYFSYDVKMKEKGDIPEGYSVSREKKERFSLILESASTNQTSMYLCASSFRTGGSYNEQFFGPGTRLTVL.

V is TRBV6-5 and J is TRBJ2-4, with 7 bases that match TRBD2. Germline CDR1 is MNHEY and CDR2 is SVGAGI. The V and J ends lost 6 bases and 0 bases, in that order; junction bases with no gene match: 5. The CDR3 spans 15 residues. CDR3 sequence reads: CASRRGERAKNIQYF. The CDR3 DNA follows: TGTGCCAGCAGACGGGGGGAGAGAGCCAAAAACATTCAGTACTTC.

The V call is TRBV29-1, the J call TRBJ1-2; unclear D gene. Per the germline V gene, CDR1 is SQVTM and CDR2 is ANQGSEA. The V end was cut by 5 bases, the J end by 3 bases, with 7 bases between. The CDR3 extends over 11 amino acids. The CDR3 loop reads CSVSDHYGYTF. The CDR3 DNA is TGCAGCGTTTCGGACCACTATGGCTACACCTTC.

The chain uses TRBV18 and TRBJ1-3, with D possibly TRBD1 on 5 matching bases. V was cut by 4 bases and J by 3 bases, with 10 bases left in between. Per germline, CDR1 KGHSH and CDR2 LQKENI. The CDR3 extends over 14 amino acids. CDR3 loop: CASSLRDDGNTIYF. In DNA, the CDR3 is TGTGCCAGCTCACTTCGGGACGATGGAAACACCATATATTTT. Drawing the rest from reference TRBV18 and TRBJ1-3, the complete variable domain is NAGVMQNPRHLVRRRGQEARLRCSPMKGHSHVYWYRQLPEEGLKFMVYLQKENIIDESGMPKERFSAEFPKEGPSILRIQQVVRGDSAAYFCASSLRDDGNTIYFGEGSWLTVV.

This clone is labeled as medium-sized. The rearrangement links TRBV4-3 to TRBJ1-3; D gene unclear. In germline, CDR1 is LGHNA, CDR2 YSLEER. CDR3 size: 17 residues. V was cut by 0 bases and J by 0 bases, with 12 bases left in between. The CDR3 DNA follows: TGCGCCAGCAGCCAAGACTTCACATCCAGCTCTGGAAACACCATATATTTT. It specifies CASSQDFTSSSGNTIYF.

The chain employs TRBV11-2 and TRBJ2-7, with TRBD1 matching over 10 bases. The CDR3 totals 13 residues. CDR1 and CDR2 from the germline V gene are SGHAT and FQNNGV. Trimming took 8 bases from V and 0 from J; bases not matched to a gene: 1. CDR3 residues: CASGQGGSYEQYF. The CDR3 coding sequence is TGTGCCAGCGGACAGGGGGGCTCCTACGAGCAGTACTTC.

J is TRBJ2-7 and V is TRBV7-8, with D possibly being TRBD1 (5 bases). Germline-derived CDR1 and CDR2 are SGHVS and FQNEAQ. This CDR3 has 16 amino acids. Between the trimmed V and J ends, which lost 1 base and 2 bases, there was a span of 15 bases. This CDR3 is CASSLEVGQGTYEQYF. The CDR3 coding sequence is TGTGCCAGCAGCTTAGAGGTGGGGCAGGGCACCTACGAGCAGTACTTC.

This clone came up a few times. The V and J genes are TRBV10-2 and TRBJ2-1; no firm D call. Germline loops: CDR1 WSHSY, CDR2 SAAADI. The ends were cut back, 3 bases at V and 6 bases at J, with 12 bases in the middle. CDR3 length: 14 residues. CDR3 protein: CASSEVGPLNEQFF. CDR3 sequence (DNA): TGCGCCAGCAGTGAAGTCGGACCCCTCAATGAGCAGTTCTTC.

CDR3 loop: CASSPGVQGNEQYF. In DNA form, the CDR3 reads TGTGCCAGCAGCCCTGGCGTCCAGGGTAACGAGCAGTACTTC. This chain connects TRBV27 to TRBJ2-7; D is possibly TRBD1 (5 bases). The CDR3 covers 14 residues. In germline, CDR1 is MNHEY, CDR2 SMNVEV (reference sequence). The V gene lost 6 bases and the J gene lost 5 bases, with 17 bases spanning the gap.

This clone has just one count. The chain has TRBV2 and TRBJ2-7; D gene uncertain. Trimming took off 3 bases at V and 3 bases at J, with 3 bases between the two ends. CDR3 length equals 11 residues. CDR1 and CDR2 (germline): SNHLY, FYNNEI. CDR3 loop: CASSEVYEQYF. For the CDR3, the DNA is TGTGCCAGCAGTGAGGTCTACGAGCAGTACTTC.

This rearrangement joins TRBV5-8 to TRBJ2-3, with a tentative D call TRBD2 (5 bases). The germline gives CDR1 SGHTS, CDR2 YDEGEE. V was trimmed by 0 bases and J by 1 base, leaving 12 bases between them. CDR3 length: 16 amino acids. The DNA of the CDR3 is TGTGCCAGCAGCTTGGCCGCTGCACTAGGCACAGATACGCAGTATTTT. The encoded protein is CASSLAAALGTDTQYF.

The V gene is TRBV30, the J gene TRBJ2-7; the D gene could be TRBD1 or TRBD2 (6 bases each). Trimming removed 0 bases at V and 2 bases at J, with 11 bases between. The CDR3 has 14 residues. Germline-derived CDR1 and CDR2 are GTSNPN and SVGIG (reference sequence). The CDR3 sequence: CAWSVGGPTYEQYF. The CDR3 region has the DNA TGTGCCTGGAGTGTAGGGGGGCCTACCTACGAGCAGTACTTC.

V gene TRBV2 combines with J gene TRBJ2-7; D is perhaps TRBD1 or TRBD2 (5 bases each). Germline CDR1 is SNHLY and CDR2 is FYNNEI. The CDR3 totals 15 residues. V was trimmed by 2 bases and J by 5 bases, leaving 16 bases between them. The CDR3 sequence: CASSELGRSRDEQYF. DNA of the CDR3: TGTGCCAGCAGTGAACTGGGACGGAGTCGGGACGAGCAGTACTTC.

The gene calls are TRBV7-9 and TRBJ2-5, with D perhaps matching TRBD2 (6 bases). The CDR3 length is 15 residues. V was pared by 2 bases and J by 3 bases, with 13 bases between. Germline lookup yields CDR1 SEHNR and CDR2 FQNEAQ (reference sequence). CDR3 region: CASSLHGSGEETQYF. In DNA form, the CDR3 reads TGTGCCAGCAGCTTACACGGGAGTGGGGAAGAGACCCAGTACTTC.

The V gene is TRBV27, the J gene TRBJ2-7; TRBD1 matches 7 bases. In germline, CDR1 is MNHEY, CDR2 SMNVEV (reference sequence). This CDR3 is built from 14 residues. Unmatched junction bases numbered 6, after V lost 2 bases and J lost 5 bases. The CDR3 DNA is TGTGCCAGCAGTTTAAGACAGGGAACCAACGAGCAGTACTTC. This encodes CASSLRQGTNEQYF.

The chain employs TRBV7-9 and TRBJ2-1; D might be TRBD2 (6 bases). The V and J ends lost 1 base and 3 bases respectively, with 10 bases between them. Germline loops: CDR1 SEHNR, CDR2 FQNEAQ (reference sequence). There are 15 residues in the CDR3. The CDR3 sequence: CASSLVRGIYNEQFF. The CDR3 DNA follows: TGTGCCAGCAGCTTAGTACGGGGGATCTACAATGAGCAGTTCTTC.

The chain has TRBV7-8 and TRBJ2-2; TRBD1 aligns across 7 bases. Germline CDR1 and CDR2: SGHVS and FQNEAQ. J was trimmed by 0 bases and V by 5 bases; bases with no gene match: 3. The length of the CDR3 is 15 residues. CDR3 bases: TGTGCCAGCAGCACAGGGGACGCGAACACCGGGGAGCTGTTTTTT. Residues: CASSTGDANTGELFF.

The chain carries TRBV6-1 and TRBJ2-7; 7 bases agree with TRBD1. The CDR3 loop spans 16 amino acids. J lost 3 bases, V lost 2 bases, and 10 bases had no gene match. Germline V gene lookup returns CDR1 MNHNS and CDR2 SASEGT. The CDR3 region is CASSESKRTGYYEQYF. CDR3 bases: TGTGCCAGCAGTGAAAGTAAAAGGACAGGCTACTACGAGCAGTACTTC.

The chain employs TRBV7-9 and TRBJ1-2; no reliable D call. The V gene lost 5 bases and the J gene lost 5 bases, with 12 bases spanning the gap. Germline values: CDR1 SEHNR, CDR2 FQNEAQ (reference sequence). This CDR3 contains 13 residues. The CDR3 here is CASSPGLLYGYTF. The DNA of the CDR3 is TGTGCCAGCAGCCCGGGATTACTTTATGGCTACACCTTC.

V usage is TRBV5-6 and J usage is TRBJ1-1, with D maybe TRBD1 (5 bases). V was trimmed by 4 bases and J by 6 bases, leaving 13 bases between them. Germline V gene data show CDR1 as SGHDT and CDR2 as YYEEEE. This CDR3 has 13 residues. The CDR3 region has the DNA TGTGCCAGCAGCCTCCTAGGGGACTCTGAAGCTTTCTTT. Translation: CASSLLGDSEAFF.

V and J are TRBV28 and TRBJ2-7; TRBD1 aligns across 10 bases. Trimming cost V 6 bases and J 2 bases; bases outside gene matches: 7. The CDR3 is 15 amino acids. Germline-derived CDR1 and CDR2 are MDHEN and SYDVKM. The CDR3 DNA sequence: TGTGCCAGCAGCCCCGGGACAGGGGAAACCTACGAGCAGTACTTC. Its protein product is CASSPGTGETYEQYF.

Points on this clone: One end of the junction is discordant with germline, which a read error may explain. The rearrangement uses TRBV5-6 and TRBJ2-7, with D perhaps matching TRBD1 (6 bases). This CDR3 has 13 amino acids. The V gene's germline CDR1 is SGHDT and CDR2 YYEEEE. For the CDR3, the DNA is TGTGCCAGCAGTTTGGACAGCGGACCCGAGCAGTACTTC. Its protein product is CASSLDSGPEQYF.

V usage is TRBV27 and J usage is TRBJ2-3; 8 positions match TRBD1. Germline V lookup: CDR1 MNHEY, CDR2 SMNVEV (reference sequence). Losses at the gene ends were 6 bases for V and 6 bases for J; bases not matched to a gene: 17. This CDR3 is built from 17 residues. The CDR3 sequence: CASSYQQGELASDTQYF. As DNA, the CDR3 is TGTGCCAGCAGCTATCAACAGGGGGAACTAGCTTCGGATACGCAGTATTTT.

The table lists this clone with a few counts. The J gene is TRBJ2-7, the V gene TRBV6-1; the D gene is possibly TRBD2 (6 bases). The CDR3 runs to 14 residues. The germline V and J ends were trimmed by 0 bases and 4 bases, with 10 bases remaining between them. The germline V gene has CDR1 MNHNS and CDR2 SASEGT. The CDR3 region is CASSEALGGYEQYF. Written as DNA, the CDR3 is TGTGCCAGCAGTGAAGCGCTTGGGGGGTACGAGCAGTACTTC.